The present entry profiles one T cell receptor (beta chain) with its context. A sample-barcoded 5' primer and a J-beta primer mix were used in a second PCR of roughly 7 to 11 cycles. TCRdb called the 5' RACE reads again in MiXCR, with one record for every CDR3 protein. The sample records around 790,000 distinct CDR3 sequences, 44% being singletons. These data originate in a study of blood T cells in healthy people across ages. V was shortened by 5 bases and J by 8 bases, with 13 bases between the two germline ends. The CDR3 covers 14 residues. The TCR sequence derives from a man aged 60-69 years in good health. V gene TRBV12-3 or TRBV12-4 combines with J gene TRBJ1-6; D unresolved. What was sequenced was blood. This CDR3 reads CASSQAGFDSPLHF. The CDR3 nucleotides read TGTGCCAGCAGTCAGGCGGGGTTTGATTCACCCCTCCACTTT.